The 32 T cell receptor beta chains given below trace back to one sample, sequenced in a study of shared clonotypes between healthy human individuals. This table comes from immunoSEQ multiplex PCR, and its TCRdb copy is limited to in-frame clones, with some not included. The top ten hold 0.35% to 0.45% of the sample, which has approximately 2.3 million clones, 85% to 95% seen once. The sequencing sample was made of naive CD4+ T cells from PBMCs. Subset described: CD45RA+ positively selected. The receptors were sampled from a man between 18 and 35 years old in good health. Some clones in this sample may be carry-over from other donors' samples.

This sequence joins TRBV18 and TRBJ2-7; 10 bases fit TRBD1. The CDR3 sequence is 15 residues long. CDR1 is KGHSH, CDR2 LQKENI, per germline. Trimming cost V 8 bases and J 6 bases; bases outside gene matches: 13. The CDR3 protein is CASRLTGGLRGEQYF. In DNA, the CDR3 is TGTGCCAGCCGCTTGACAGGGGGCTTGAGGGGCGAGCAGTACTTC.

J is TRBJ2-7 and V is TRBV28, with 8 bases that match TRBD1. Germline values: CDR1 MDHEN, CDR2 SYDVKM. This CDR3 comprises 14 residues. The trim removed 6 bases at V and 4 bases at J, leaving 8 bases unmatched. The CDR3 sequence: CASSMTGARYEQYF. The CDR3 DNA reads TGTGCCAGCAGCATGACAGGGGCTCGTTACGAGCAGTACTTC.

This clone has just one count. The chain joins TRBV7-9 to TRBJ1-3; D call uncertain. This CDR3 comprises 15 residues. Trimming shortened V by 1 base and J by 1 base, and 8 bases separated the two germline ends. CDR1 and CDR2 (germline): SEHNR, FQNEAQ (reference sequence). The CDR3 protein is CASSLVRDSGNTIYF. CDR3 coding DNA: TGTGCCAGCAGCTTAGTTCGCGATTCTGGAAACACCATATATTTT.

The genes are TRBV5-1 and TRBJ1-2, with D perhaps TRBD1 (5 bases). Germline V gene data show CDR1 as SGHRS and CDR2 as YFSETQ. Trimming stripped 0 bases from V and 4 bases from J, with 10 bases between. The CDR3 totals 14 residues. The CDR3 protein is CASSLGTLRYGYTF. The DNA for the CDR3 is TGCGCCAGCAGCTTGGGGACACTTCGCTATGGCTACACCTTC. Variable domain in full (rest from reference TRBV5-1 and TRBJ1-2): KAGVTQTPRYLIKTRGQQVTLSCSPISGHRSVSWYQQTPGQGLQFLFEYFSETQRNKGNFPGRFSGRQFSNSRSEMNVSTLELGDSALYLCASSLGTLRYGYTFGSGTRLTVV.

This chain joins TRBV9 and TRBJ2-2, with D unclear. There are 13 residues in the CDR3. The V gene's germline CDR1 is SGDLS and CDR2 YYNGEE. The ends were cut back, 3 bases at V and 7 bases at J, with 10 bases in the middle. The CDR3 loop is CASSGPPGGELFF. Written as DNA, the CDR3 is TGTGCCAGCAGCGGCCCCCCCGGCGGGGAGCTGTTTTTT.

The table lists this clone with a count of one. The rearrangement uses TRBV9 and TRBJ2-1; 10 nucleotides line up with TRBD2. The J segment lost 7 bases and the V segment lost 2 bases, leaving 6 bases of the junction unmatched. The CDR3 extends over 15 amino acids. Germline CDR1 and CDR2: SGDLS and YYNGEE. This CDR3 reads CASSVNSGRGNEQFF. The CDR3 coding sequence is TGTGCCAGCAGCGTTAACAGCGGGAGGGGGAATGAGCAGTTCTTC. Full variable domain (remainder filled in from reference TRBV9 and TRBJ2-1): DSGVTQTPKHLITATGQRVTLRCSPRSGDLSVYWYQQSLDQGLQFLIQYYNGEERAKGNILERFSAQQFPDLHSELNLSSLELGDSALYFCASSVNSGRGNEQFFGPGTRLTVL.

This clone was recorded a few times. The gene calls are TRBV6-5 and TRBJ1-1; the D gene is possibly TRBD1 (5 bases). Trimming removed 4 bases at V and 0 bases at J, with 9 bases between. Per the germline V gene, CDR1 is MNHEY and CDR2 is SVGAGI. The length of the CDR3 is 14 residues. The CDR3 region has the DNA TGTGCCAGCAGTTCCGGGACGGTGAACACTGAAGCTTTCTTT. This gives the protein CASSSGTVNTEAFF.

The chain has TRBV10-3 and TRBJ2-7; 9 nucleotides align to TRBD2. The CDR3 has 16 amino acids. Germline V lookup: CDR1 ENHRY, CDR2 SYGVKD. The ends lost 6 bases at V and 0 bases at J; junction bases unmatched: 9. CDR3 DNA: TGTGCCATCAGGAGGGGAAATAGCGGGAGCTCCTACGAGCAGTACTTC. Encoded protein: CAIRRGNSGSSYEQYF.

This rearrangement joins TRBV13 to TRBJ2-3; TRBD2 matches 10 bases. V was pared by 2 bases and J by 5 bases, with 4 bases of the junction left unmatched. From germline, CDR1 is PRHDT and CDR2 FYEKMQ (reference sequence). This CDR3 has 15 amino acids. CDR3 protein: CASSLLAGEVDTQYF. The CDR3 nucleotides are TGTGCCAGCAGCTTACTAGCGGGAGAGGTAGATACGCAGTATTTT.

The V and J genes are TRBV15 and TRBJ2-7; a weak D match, TRBD2 (5 bases). V was clipped by 0 bases and J by 4 bases, with 10 bases between them. Germline V gene lookup returns CDR1 LNHNV and CDR2 YYDKDF (reference sequence). The CDR3 length is 14 residues. CDR3 nucleotide sequence: TGTGCCACCAGCAGAGATCGGACGGGGTACGAGCAGTACTTC. Encoded protein: CATSRDRTGYEQYF.

The genes are TRBV5-1 and TRBJ1-2; no clear D. V was cut by 4 bases and J by 3 bases, with 10 bases left in between. Germline CDR1 SGHRS, CDR2 YFSETQ. This CDR3 is built from 13 residues. The CDR3 region is CASSPDGDYGYTF. Written as DNA, the CDR3 is TGCGCCAGCAGCCCGGACGGGGACTATGGCTACACCTTC.

The chain joins TRBV5-1 to TRBJ2-1, with D possibly TRBD1 on 6 matching bases. CDR1 and CDR2 (germline): SGHRS, YFSETQ. The CDR3 contains 14 residues. V dropped 6 bases and J dropped 6 bases, with 16 bases sitting between them. CDR3 protein: CASTTQGPSNEQFF. In nucleotides, the CDR3 is TGCGCCAGCACCACTCAGGGGCCCTCCAATGAGCAGTTCTTC. Drawing the rest from reference TRBV5-1 and TRBJ2-1, the complete variable domain is KAGVTQTPRYLIKTRGQQVTLSCSPISGHRSVSWYQQTPGQGLQFLFEYFSETQRNKGNFPGRFSGRQFSNSRSEMNVSTLELGDSALYLCASTTQGPSNEQFFGPGTRLTVL.

The chain combines TRBV27 with TRBJ2-7, with D perhaps being TRBD1 or TRBD2 (5 bases each). V dropped 0 bases and J dropped 3 bases, with 12 bases sitting between them. Germline V gives CDR1 MNHEY, CDR2 SMNVEV (reference sequence). This CDR3 has 15 residues. The CDR3 reads CASSLSSGRYYEQYF. The CDR3 DNA reads as TGTGCCAGCAGTTTATCATCAGGGAGATACTACGAGCAGTACTTC.

The chain is built from TRBV7-2 and TRBJ1-2; 8 bases agree with TRBD1. The ends lost 4 bases at V and 5 bases at J; junction bases unmatched: 6. This CDR3 has 14 amino acids. Germline V gene data show CDR1 as SGHTA and CDR2 as FQGNSA. For the CDR3, the DNA is TGTGCCAGCAGCTCCGGGACAGGAGTATATGGCTACACCTTC. This sequence encodes CASSSGTGVYGYTF.

As concerns this clone: Other DNA sequences in this specimen translate into the identical CDR3. The chain couples TRBV7-9 to TRBJ2-7; D is uncertain. This CDR3 has 11 residues. V lost 5 bases to trimming and J lost 6 bases, with 8 bases between them. CDR1 SEHNR and CDR2 FQNEAQ come from the germline V gene (reference sequence). In DNA form, the CDR3 reads TGTGCCAGCAGCCCTATACGCGAGCAGTACTTC. Translated, it gives CASSPIREQYF.

This chain links TRBV18 with TRBJ1-5; D unresolved. The CDR3 contains 14 residues. V dropped 3 bases and J dropped 0 bases, with 6 bases sitting between them. Germline CDR1 is KGHSH and CDR2 is LQKENI. CDR3 sequence (DNA): TGTGCCAGCTCACCCAATTATAGCAATCAGCCCCAGCATTTT. This translates into CASSPNYSNQPQHF. Variable domain in full (rest from reference TRBV18 and TRBJ1-5): NAGVMQNPRHLVRRRGQEARLRCSPMKGHSHVYWYRQLPEEGLKFMVYLQKENIIDESGMPKERFSAEFPKEGPSILRIQQVVRGDSAAYFCASSPNYSNQPQHFGDGTRLSIL.

The J gene is TRBJ1-1, the V gene TRBV19; no reliable D call. Germline V gene sequence: CDR1 LNHDA, CDR2 SQIVND (reference sequence). Trimming stripped 3 bases from V and 5 bases from J, with 16 bases between. This CDR3 contains 15 residues. CDR3 region: CASSILQVGYTEAFF. The CDR3 DNA reads TGTGCCAGTAGTATCCTACAAGTCGGTTATACTGAAGCTTTCTTT.

This clone has a single count. At the DNA level, this CDR3 is encoded by other sequences in the same sample as well. The chain is built from TRBV29-1 and TRBJ2-7; 7 nucleotides line up with TRBD1. The CDR3 has 13 amino acids. Germline V gene lookup returns CDR1 SQVTM and CDR2 ANQGSEA. With V trimmed by 6 bases and J by 5 bases, 10 bases remained unmatched. Written as DNA, the CDR3 is TGCAGCGTGACAGGGAACCTCAATCACGAGCAGTACTTC. It specifies CSVTGNLNHEQYF.

The V and J genes are TRBV5-4 and TRBJ2-7; 10 positions agree with TRBD1. CDR1 is SGHNT, CDR2 YYREEE, per germline (reference sequence). The CDR3 spans 15 residues. The J segment lost 0 bases and the V segment lost 2 bases, leaving 2 bases of the junction unmatched. In DNA, the CDR3 is TGTGCCAGCAGCTTCAGGGACAGGGGCTCCTACGAGCAGTACTTC. Translation: CASSFRDRGSYEQYF.

V gene TRBV28 combines with J gene TRBJ1-5; tentatively, D is TRBD1 (6 bases). This CDR3 comprises 15 residues. The germline V gene has CDR1 MDHEN and CDR2 SYDVKM. V shed 8 bases and J shed 6 bases, with 20 bases lying between them. In nucleotides, the CDR3 is TGTGCCAGCCTTACAGGGTTTGGGTCCAGTCAGCCCCAGCATTTT. Translation gives CASLTGFGSSQPQHF.

This clone was seen more than once but under ten times. The identical CDR3 is also encoded by other nucleotide sequences in the sample. J is TRBJ1-1 and V is TRBV18; D is unclear. This CDR3 contains 13 residues. Germline loops: CDR1 KGHSH, CDR2 LQKENI. V lost 2 bases to trimming and J lost 1 base, with 5 bases between them. CDR3 amino acids: CASSPVRNTEAFF. In DNA, the CDR3 is TGTGCCAGCTCACCAGTTCGGAACACTGAAGCTTTCTTT. Together with reference TRBV18 and TRBJ1-1, the CDR3 gives the full variable domain: NAGVMQNPRHLVRRRGQEARLRCSPMKGHSHVYWYRQLPEEGLKFMVYLQKENIIDESGMPKERFSAEFPKEGPSILRIQQVVRGDSAAYFCASSPVRNTEAFFGQGTRLTVV.

J is TRBJ2-7 and V is TRBV28; D is perhaps TRBD2 (7 bases). Trimming left V 8 bases short and J 5 bases short, with 16 bases between. CDR1 is MDHEN, CDR2 SYDVKM, per germline. CDR3 size: 13 residues. The CDR3 protein is CASVPGRGNEQYF. CDR3 DNA sequence: TGTGCCAGCGTTCCGGGGAGGGGGAACGAGCAGTACTTC.

The chain recombines TRBV19 with TRBJ1-5; a weak D match, TRBD1 (5 bases). The germline CDR1 and CDR2 sequences are LNHDA and SQIVND (reference sequence). This CDR3 contains 13 residues. V was clipped by 5 bases and J by 6 bases, with 11 bases between them. The CDR3 DNA follows: TGTGCCAGTAGTGGAGGGGCCGGTCAGCCCCAGCATTTT. Residues: CASSGGAGQPQHF.

The V gene is TRBV19, the J gene TRBJ2-3; D remains unclear. The V end was cut by 7 bases, the J end by 0 bases, with 17 bases between. Germline V gives CDR1 LNHDA, CDR2 SQIVND (reference sequence). The CDR3 is 16 amino acids. The CDR3 region has the DNA TGTGCCAGTATGGGCCTGGGCGTCGGGAGCACAGATACGCAGTATTTT. Translated: CASMGLGVGSTDTQYF.

This clone has only a few counts. The chain has TRBV28 and TRBJ1-2, with D tentatively TRBD1 (5 bases). The germline V gene encodes CDR1 MDHEN and CDR2 SYDVKM. Trimming took off 6 bases at V and 4 bases at J, with 9 bases between the two ends. This CDR3 is 12 amino acids long. This chain's CDR3 is CASRDGAYGYTF. The CDR3 DNA sequence: TGTGCCAGCAGGGATGGGGCCTATGGCTACACCTTC.

The J gene is TRBJ2-7, the V gene TRBV2; D might be TRBD1 or TRBD2, each matching 5 bases. Trimming removed 3 bases from V and 2 bases from J, with 11 bases in between. Germline loops: CDR1 SNHLY, CDR2 FYNNEI. CDR3 length: 14 residues. The CDR3 DNA follows: TGTGCCAGCAGTGACGGGACGGAGACCTACGAGCAGTACTTC. Translating gives CASSDGTETYEQYF.

This clone was observed a handful of times. Other DNA variants within this sample encode the same CDR3. The CDR3 loop reads CASGQSYNEQFF. The DNA of the CDR3 is TGTGCCAGCGGACAGTCCTACAATGAGCAGTTCTTC. The V and J genes are TRBV28 and TRBJ2-1; D possibly corresponds to TRBD1 (6 bases). The CDR3 loop spans 12 amino acids. The germline V gene encodes CDR1 MDHEN and CDR2 SYDVKM. V was shortened by 8 bases and J by 1 base, with 6 bases between the two germline ends.

The V call is TRBV29-1, the J call TRBJ2-3, with 8 bases aligning to TRBD2. The germline V gene encodes CDR1 SQVTM and CDR2 ANQGSEA. This CDR3 has 16 residues. J was trimmed by 0 bases and V by 0 bases; bases with no gene match: 5. The CDR3 loop reads CSVEDRGGSSTDTQYF. The CDR3 nucleotides read TGCAGCGTTGAAGATCGCGGGGGGAGTAGCACAGATACGCAGTATTTT.

This clone was seen once. The CDR3 reads CASSKGLAGQVGETQYF. Written as DNA, the CDR3 is TGTGCCAGCAGCAAGGGACTAGCGGGTCAGGTAGGAGAGACCCAGTACTTC. The chain has TRBV5-4 and TRBJ2-5; 12 positions match TRBD2. The CDR3 sequence is 17 residues long. V lost 4 bases and J lost 4; bases outside the gene matches: 11. Germline V lookup: CDR1 SGHNT, CDR2 YYREEE (reference sequence).

This sequence joins TRBV28 and TRBJ2-1, with 13 bases identical to TRBD2. Germline CDR1 MDHEN, CDR2 SYDVKM. The CDR3 loop spans 15 amino acids. The V gene end was trimmed by 5 bases and the J gene end by 9 bases; junction bases not matched to a gene: 7. This CDR3 is CASSRAGTSGVEQFF. The CDR3 DNA reads as TGTGCCAGCAGTCGAGCCGGGACTAGCGGGGTTGAGCAGTTCTTC.

The chain uses TRBV6-6 and TRBJ1-4; 11 nucleotides line up with TRBD1. Per the germline V gene, CDR1 is MNHNY and CDR2 is SVGAGI (reference sequence). Trimming took 6 bases from V and 7 from J; bases not matched to a gene: 7. The CDR3 covers 15 residues. The chain's CDR3 is CASSPRTGGGEKLFF. As DNA, the CDR3 is TGTGCCAGCAGCCCCCGGACAGGGGGCGGTGAAAAACTGTTTTTT.

The chain links TRBV29-1 to TRBJ2-1, with 8 bases that match TRBD2. The junction had 5 bases not matched to a gene; V was cut back by 7 bases and J by 0 bases. CDR1 and CDR2 from the germline V gene are SQVTM and ANQGSEA. The CDR3 contains 14 residues. The chain's CDR3 is CSGLAGNSYNEQFF. CDR3 sequence (DNA): TGCAGCGGGCTAGCGGGTAACTCCTACAATGAGCAGTTCTTC.